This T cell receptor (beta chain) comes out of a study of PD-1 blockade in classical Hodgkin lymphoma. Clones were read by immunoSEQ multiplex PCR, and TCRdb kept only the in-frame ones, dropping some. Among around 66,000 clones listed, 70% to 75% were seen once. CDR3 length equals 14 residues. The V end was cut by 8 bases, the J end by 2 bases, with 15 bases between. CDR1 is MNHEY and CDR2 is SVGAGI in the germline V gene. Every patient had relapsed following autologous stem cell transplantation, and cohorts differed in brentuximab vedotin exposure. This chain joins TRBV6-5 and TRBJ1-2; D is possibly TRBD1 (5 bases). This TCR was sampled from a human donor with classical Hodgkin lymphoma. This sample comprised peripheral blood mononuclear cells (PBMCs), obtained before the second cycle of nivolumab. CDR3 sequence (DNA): TGTGCCAGCGCAAGGGACTGGAGGAACTATGGCTACACCTTC. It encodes CASARDWRNYGYTF.